The T cell receptor beta chain described here comes from a study of shared clonotypes between healthy human individuals. The CDR3 is 14 amino acids. V gave up 2 bases and J gave up 1 base, with 9 bases separating them. Germline CDR1 SGHNT, CDR2 YYREEE (reference sequence). Clones were sequenced by immunoSEQ multiplex PCR, and TCRdb holds only the in-frame ones, with some missing. Of 700,000 to 950,000 clones in the sample, just over 95% were seen once. Naive CD8 cells, CD45RO-negative and positively selected for CCR7, excluded terminally differentiated effector memory CD45RA+ cells. V is TRBV5-4 and J is TRBJ1-1; D perhaps matches TRBD1 (6 bases). This TCR was sampled from a man aged 25 to 45 in good health. The source material was naive CD8+ T cells sorted from blood. CDR3 in amino acids: CASSFTGSNTEAFF. The CDR3 nucleotides are TGTGCCAGCAGCTTCACAGGGTCGAACACTGAAGCTTTCTTT. The complete variable domain, with remaining parts taken from reference TRBV5-4 and TRBJ1-1, reads ETGVTQSPTHLIKTRGQQVTLRCSSQSGHNTVSWYQQALGQGPQFIFQYYREEENGRGNFPPRFSGLQFPNYSSELNVNALELDDSALYLCASSFTGSNTEAFFGQGTRLTVV.